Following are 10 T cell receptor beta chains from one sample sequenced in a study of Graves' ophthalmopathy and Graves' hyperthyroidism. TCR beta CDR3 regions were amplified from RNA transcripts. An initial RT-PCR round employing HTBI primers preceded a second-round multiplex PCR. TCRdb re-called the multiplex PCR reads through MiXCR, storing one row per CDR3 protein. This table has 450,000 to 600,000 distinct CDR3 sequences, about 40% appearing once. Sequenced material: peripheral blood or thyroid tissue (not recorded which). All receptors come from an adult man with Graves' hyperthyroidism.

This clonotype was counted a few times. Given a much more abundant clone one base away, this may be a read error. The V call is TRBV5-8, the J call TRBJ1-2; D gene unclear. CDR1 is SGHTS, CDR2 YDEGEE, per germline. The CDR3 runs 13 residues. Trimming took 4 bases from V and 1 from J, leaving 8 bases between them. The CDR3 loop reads CASSRTDNYGYTF. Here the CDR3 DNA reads TGTGCCAGCAGCCGGACGGATAACTATGGCTACACCTTC.

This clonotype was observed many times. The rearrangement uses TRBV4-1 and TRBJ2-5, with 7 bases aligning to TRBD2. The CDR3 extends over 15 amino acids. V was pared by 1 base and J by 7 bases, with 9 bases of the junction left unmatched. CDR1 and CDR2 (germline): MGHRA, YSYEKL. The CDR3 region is CASSQVNRAGVTQYF. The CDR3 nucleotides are TGCGCCAGCAGCCAAGTCAACCGCGCGGGGGTGACCCAGTACTTC.

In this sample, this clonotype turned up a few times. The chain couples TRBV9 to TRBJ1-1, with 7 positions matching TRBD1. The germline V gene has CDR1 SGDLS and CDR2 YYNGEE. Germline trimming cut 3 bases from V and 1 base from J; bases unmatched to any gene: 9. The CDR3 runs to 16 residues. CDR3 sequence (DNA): TGTGCCAGCAGCGCCCCGGAAGGGGGCGAGAACACTGAAGCTTTCTTT. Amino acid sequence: CASSAPEGGENTEAFF.

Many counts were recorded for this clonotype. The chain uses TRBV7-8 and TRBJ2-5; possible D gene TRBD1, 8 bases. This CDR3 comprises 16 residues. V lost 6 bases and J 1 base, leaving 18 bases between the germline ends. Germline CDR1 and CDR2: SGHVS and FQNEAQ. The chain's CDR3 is CASSLTGGGLQETQYF. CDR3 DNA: TGTGCCAGCAGTTTAACAGGGGGGGGGCTCCAAGAGACCCAGTACTTC.

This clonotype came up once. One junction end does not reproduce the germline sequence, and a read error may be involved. The CDR3 DNA follows: TGTGCCACCAGCTTACACGATACGCGGTATTTT. It is translated as CATSLHDTRYF. The V gene is TRBV15, the J gene TRBJ2-3; no reliable D call. This CDR3 is built from 11 residues. Germline CDR1 is LNHNV and CDR2 is YYDKDF (reference sequence).

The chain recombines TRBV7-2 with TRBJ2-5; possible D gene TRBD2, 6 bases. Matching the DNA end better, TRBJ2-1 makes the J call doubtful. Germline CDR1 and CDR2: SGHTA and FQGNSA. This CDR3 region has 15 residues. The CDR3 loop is CASSLSTDSGVEQFF. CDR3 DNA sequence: TGTGCCAGCAGCTTATCCACCGATAGCGGTGTTGAGCAGTTCTTC.

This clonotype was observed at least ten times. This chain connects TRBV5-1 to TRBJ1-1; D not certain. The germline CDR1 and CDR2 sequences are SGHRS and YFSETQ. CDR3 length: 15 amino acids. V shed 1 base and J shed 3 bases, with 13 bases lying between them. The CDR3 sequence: CASSLKRRGYTEAFF. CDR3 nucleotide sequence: TGCGCCAGCAGCTTGAAGCGTCGTGGTTACACTGAAGCTTTCTTT. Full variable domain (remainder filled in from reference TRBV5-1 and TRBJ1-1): KAGVTQTPRYLIKTRGQQVTLSCSPISGHRSVSWYQQTPGQGLQFLFEYFSETQRNKGNFPGRFSGRQFSNSRSEMNVSTLELGDSALYLCASSLKRRGYTEAFFGQGTRLTVV.

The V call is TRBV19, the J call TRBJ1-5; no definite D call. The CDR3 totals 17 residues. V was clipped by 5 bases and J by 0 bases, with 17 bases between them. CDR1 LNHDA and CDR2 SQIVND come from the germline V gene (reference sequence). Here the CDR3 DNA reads TGTGCCAGTAGTGGCAGTAGTTTTAGCTCTAGCAATCAGCCCCAGCATTTT. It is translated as CASSGSSFSSSNQPQHF.

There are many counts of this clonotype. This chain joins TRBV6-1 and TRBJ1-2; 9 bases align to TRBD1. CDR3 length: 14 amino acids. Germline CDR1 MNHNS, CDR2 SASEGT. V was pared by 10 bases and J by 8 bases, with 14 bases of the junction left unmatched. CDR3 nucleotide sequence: TGTGCCACTCACGCTCCGGACAGGGGCGGCGGCTACACCTTC. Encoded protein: CATHAPDRGGGYTF.

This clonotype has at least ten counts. The chain's CDR3 is CASSHRTYEQYF. Written as DNA, the CDR3 is TGTGCCAGCAGTCACCGAACCTACGAGCAGTACTTC. The rearrangement joins TRBV25-1 to TRBJ2-7; D is undetermined. The V gene's germline CDR1 is MGHDK and CDR2 SYGVNS. The CDR3 extends over 12 amino acids. V lost 5 bases and J 2 bases, leaving 7 bases between the germline ends.